This record looks at one T cell receptor (beta chain) sequence and its context. Its antigen remains unidentified. Germline CDR1 is SGHNT and CDR2 is YYREEE (reference sequence). Trimming removed 4 bases from V and 3 bases from J, with 13 bases in between. CDR3 size: 14 residues. Data came from immunoSEQ multiplex PCR; TCRdb stores just in-frame clones and leaves some out. The sample includes fewer than 130,000 clones, around 94% of them seen just once. This sample stems from a study of T cell responses to AZD1222 COVID-19 vaccine. Looking at the study overall: Second-dose schedules of about 4 or about 12 weeks were combined.

Overall study findings and caveats: Reports indicate that nearly half of spike-specific TCRs are directed at unmutated variant regions. There were mostly white British donors and more females than males, and clonal diversity was possibly underestimated. Repertoire sampling occurred only after the peak T cell response.

This chain connects TRBV5-4 to TRBJ2-5; a weak D match, TRBD1 (6 bases). This sequence was found in an adult in good health. The sequencing here drew on peripheral blood, taken on day 0 of AZD1222 vaccination. The CDR3 region is CASSNVNREETQYF. The DNA for the CDR3 is TGTGCCAGCAGCAACGTTAACAGGGAAGAGACCCAGTACTTC.